This record concerns one TCR beta chain sequence. A read error may be the cause here, since a much bigger clone is one base away. This sample stems from a study of post-analysis software for immune sequencing data. Study-wide background: As for disease course, relapsing-remitting, secondary progressive and progressive-relapsing multiple sclerosis were all included.

Unique molecular identifiers were carried by the TCR beta cDNA libraries. TCRdb called the PCR reads again in MiXCR, with one record for every CDR3 protein. Here the sample spans about 570,000 distinct CDR3 sequences, approximately 31% being singletons. The sequenced sample consisted of blood. This clonotype was sampled from a girl aged 2 to 17 with multiple sclerosis.

CDR3 loop: CASSPGQGRYERYF. The CDR3 coding sequence is TGTGCCAGCAGCCCGGGACAGGGTCGATACGAGCGGTACTTC. The J gene is TRBJ2-7, the V gene TRBV4-2, with 9 bases aligning to TRBD1. The germline V gene encodes CDR1 LGHNA and CDR2 YNFKEQ. This CDR3 has 14 residues.